The 4 T cell receptor beta chains presented below share a single source sample, sequenced in a study of T cells after yellow fever vaccination. A single record per CDR3 protein comes from TCRdb applying MiXCR to the 5' RACE reads. The sample contains just over 250,000 distinct CDR3 sequences, around 5.3% of which appear only once. Sequences were derived from CD4+ T cells sorted from PBMCs, sampled on the day of the yellow fever booster vaccination. The receptor source for this set is a man between 18 and 35 years old who received the YFV17D yellow fever vaccine.

This clonotype was picked up many times. This chain links TRBV6-5 with TRBJ2-1; 13 nucleotides align to TRBD2. The V gene's germline CDR1 is MNHEY and CDR2 SVGAGI. CDR3 size: 15 residues. Trimming took 4 bases from V and 9 from J; bases not matched to a gene: 6. CDR3 nucleotides: TGTGCCAGCAGTTCTAGGACTAGCGGGGGAGGTGAGCAGTTCTTC. Its translation is CASSSRTSGGGEQFF.

The V and J genes are TRBV6-5 and TRBJ2-3; 8 nucleotides match TRBD1. In germline, CDR1 is MNHEY, CDR2 SVGAGI. This CDR3 is built from 15 residues. Trimming took 1 base from V and 1 from J; bases not matched to a gene: 1. The CDR3 DNA reads as TGTGCCAGCAGTTACTTGGGACAGGGCACAGATACGCAGTATTTT. Residues: CASSYLGQGTDTQYF.

The rearrangement uses TRBV5-1 and TRBJ1-5, with D hard to call. The CDR3 sequence is 13 residues long. Germline-derived CDR1 and CDR2 are SGHRS and YFSETQ. The V gene lost 0 bases and the J gene lost 6 bases, with 7 bases spanning the gap. The CDR3 DNA reads TGCGCCAGCAGCTTGGAGGGCGCTCAGCCCCAGCATTTT. Residues: CASSLEGAQPQHF. The variable domain in full, with the rest retrieved from reference TRBV5-1 and TRBJ1-5, is KAGVTQTPRYLIKTRGQQVTLSCSPISGHRSVSWYQQTPGQGLQFLFEYFSETQRNKGNFPGRFSGRQFSNSRSEMNVSTLELGDSALYLCASSLEGAQPQHFGDGTRLSIL.

The chain couples TRBV5-5 to TRBJ2-7; no clear D. V was clipped by 3 bases and J by 1 base, with 11 bases between them. The CDR3 is made up of 14 amino acids. Germline loops: CDR1 SGHKS, CDR2 YYEKEE (reference sequence). DNA for the CDR3: TGTGCCAGCAGCTCCTTGACCGCGTCCTACGAGCAGTACGTC. This encodes CASSSLTASYEQYV.